A single sample gave rise to the 14 T cell receptor beta chains below, sequenced in a study of OX40 agonist ivuxolimab in advanced cancers. Assay used: immunoSEQ multiplex PCR; TCRdb lists only in-frame clones, some missing. The sample contains approximately 90,000 clones, roughly nine tenths of which appear only once. Sample: CD4+ or CD8+ T cells sorted from blood, taken in a trial of the OX40 agonist ivuxolimab. The receptors stem from an adult with an advanced solid tumor such as melanoma, head and neck, liver or kidney cancer.

The rearrangement joins TRBV7-8 to TRBJ2-1; 14 nucleotides agree with TRBD2. The V and J ends lost 5 bases and 10 bases, in that order; junction bases with no gene match: 4. Germline assignment: CDR1 SGHVS and CDR2 FQNEAQ. The length of the CDR3 is 14 residues. The CDR3 loop reads CASSLRTSGREQFF. CDR3 nucleotide sequence: TGTGCCAGCAGCCTTAGGACTAGCGGGAGGGAGCAGTTCTTC.

The J gene is TRBJ2-7, the V gene TRBV20-1, with D unresolved. CDR3 length equals 11 residues. The germline V gene has CDR1 DFQATT and CDR2 SNEGSKA (reference sequence). V lost 4 bases and J lost 3, with 7 bases in between. The CDR3 is CSATEFYEQYF. In DNA form, the CDR3 reads TGCAGTGCTACGGAGTTCTACGAGCAGTACTTC.

This sequence joins TRBV10-3 and TRBJ2-2; a weak D match, TRBD1 (6 bases). The CDR3 length is 12 residues. Trimming took 3 bases from V and 9 from J, leaving 8 bases between them. Germline V gene data show CDR1 as ENHRY and CDR2 as SYGVKD. In DNA form, the CDR3 reads TGTGCCATCAGTGATTGGGGGCGGGAGCTGTTTTTT. It is translated as CAISDWGRELFF.

The rearrangement joins TRBV29-1 to TRBJ2-5, with TRBD1 matching 8 bases. Germline loops: CDR1 SQVTM, CDR2 ANQGSEA. This CDR3 is 14 amino acids long. The V segment lost 7 bases and the J segment 5 bases; nucleotides outside the gene matches: 12. DNA for the CDR3: TGCAGCGCCTCCCGGGACAGGAGAGTGGAGACCCAGTACTTC. As protein: CSASRDRRVETQYF.

The rearrangement joins TRBV5-4 to TRBJ1-4; D unresolved. This CDR3 is 14 amino acids long. Looked up from germline, CDR1 is SGHNT and CDR2 is YYREEE (reference sequence). The germline V and J ends were trimmed by 4 bases and 3 bases, with 10 bases remaining between them. The CDR3 nucleotides are TGTGCCAGCAGCCTGCGGGGTCCTAATGAAAAACTGTTTTTT. This gives the protein CASSLRGPNEKLFF.

The J gene is TRBJ2-1, the V gene TRBV19; D uncertain. The CDR3 runs to 13 residues. Germline-derived CDR1 and CDR2 are LNHDA and SQIVND (reference sequence). V was clipped by 0 bases and J by 4 bases, with 4 bases between them. The CDR3 protein is CASSIDRYNEQFF. CDR3 sequence (DNA): TGTGCCAGTAGTATAGATCGTTACAATGAGCAGTTCTTC.

The chain links TRBV4-2 to TRBJ1-4; the match to TRBD1 covers 9 bases. The CDR3 consists of 16 residues. The ends lost 4 bases at V and 11 bases at J; junction bases unmatched: 14. From germline, CDR1 is LGHNA and CDR2 YNFKEQ. The DNA for the CDR3 is TGTGCCAGCAGCCCTTATGGGGGACAGGGCCGCGACAAACTGTTTTTT. It translates to CASSPYGGQGRDKLFF.

V is TRBV28 and J is TRBJ2-5; D is unclear. The CDR3 runs 10 residues. Germline assignment: CDR1 MDHEN and CDR2 SYDVKM. Trimming stripped 4 bases from V and 6 bases from J, with 3 bases between. CDR3 nucleotides: TGTGCCAGCAGTTCAAAGACCCAGTACTTC. Translated: CASSSKTQYF.

CDR3 in DNA: TGTGCCAGCAGTGAGGGGCTAGCGGTTACCTACGAGCAGTACTTC. Residues: CASSEGLAVTYEQYF. This rearrangement joins TRBV6-1 to TRBJ2-7; 7 bases fit TRBD2. With V trimmed by 3 bases and J by 2 bases, 7 bases remained unmatched. The germline V gene encodes CDR1 MNHNS and CDR2 SASEGT. The CDR3 has 15 amino acids.

The chain couples TRBV6-5 to TRBJ2-7; D is perhaps TRBD1 (6 bases). The CDR3 is 14 amino acids. The germline V gene has CDR1 MNHEY and CDR2 SVGAGI. Trimming cost V 5 bases and J 3 bases, with 14 bases left between them. The CDR3 loop is CASSGRQVHYEQYF. CDR3 in DNA: TGTGCCAGCAGTGGCCGACAGGTGCACTACGAGCAGTACTTC.

J is TRBJ1-5 and V is TRBV28, with D possibly TRBD1 on 5 matching bases. There are 14 residues in the CDR3. Germline V CDR1 and CDR2: MDHEN, SYDVKM. V lost 7 bases, J lost 3 bases, and 13 bases lay in between. The CDR3 nucleotides are TGTGCCAGCACCGGGGGAACAGTCAATCAGCCCCAGCATTTT. It encodes CASTGGTVNQPQHF.

The chain combines TRBV18 with TRBJ1-4, with TRBD1 as a possible D gene (6 bases). The CDR3 has 15 residues. The germline gives CDR1 KGHSH, CDR2 LQKENI. The V end was cut by 2 bases, the J end by 4 bases, with 11 bases between. Here the CDR3 DNA reads TGTGCCAGCTCACCAACCCAGGACAGTAATGAAAAACTGTTTTTT. This gives the protein CASSPTQDSNEKLFF.

Here the CDR3 DNA reads TGTGCCAGCAGCCTGCCGGGCAGGGGCTACGGAAACACCATATATTTT. It is translated as CASSLPGRGYGNTIYF. The chain uses TRBV7-8 and TRBJ1-3; D is possibly TRBD1 (6 bases). The germline V gene has CDR1 SGHVS and CDR2 FQNEAQ. The CDR3 totals 16 residues. V lost 5 bases, J lost 4 bases, and 18 bases lay in between. Together with reference TRBV7-8 and TRBJ1-3, the CDR3 gives the full variable domain: GAGVSQSPRYKVAKRGQDVALRCDPISGHVSLFWYQQALGQGPEFLTYFQNEAQLDKSGLPSDRFFAERPEGSVSTLKIQRTQQEDSAVYLCASSLPGRGYGNTIYFGEGSWLTVV.

The V and J genes are TRBV11-2 and TRBJ2-3; D possibly corresponds to TRBD1 (8 bases). V shed 5 bases and J shed 1 base, with 16 bases lying between them. The germline gives CDR1 SGHAT, CDR2 FQNNGV. The length of the CDR3 is 16 residues. The CDR3 loop is CASSREAGQGTDTQYF. In DNA form, the CDR3 reads TGTGCCAGCAGCCGGGAGGCGGGACAGGGCACAGATACGCAGTATTTT.